These 9 T cell receptor beta chains were sequenced from one sample in a study of graft-versus-host responses after intestinal transplantation. No antigen has been assigned to these receptors. TCRdb's table, derived via immunoSEQ multiplex PCR, lists solely in-frame clones and lacks some. The table includes tens of thousands of clones, 75% to 95% detected once. The material sequenced was unstimulated CD8+ T cells sorted from spleen or lymph node cells, taken before intestinal transplant. These receptors were taken from a human donor who received an intestinal transplant.

The chain has TRBV29-1 and TRBJ2-2; perhaps TRBD1 as D (6 bases). Trimming cost V 6 bases and J 1 base, with 9 bases left between them. The CDR3 has 13 amino acids. CDR1 and CDR2 (germline): SQVTM, ANQGSEA. CDR3 bases: TGCAGCGTCGCGGACAGGAACACCGGGGAGCTGTTTTTT. It yields the protein CSVADRNTGELFF.

The rearrangement links TRBV5-1 to TRBJ1-6; perhaps TRBD1 as D (5 bases). V gave up 0 bases and J gave up 2 bases, with 9 bases separating them. The germline gives CDR1 SGHRS, CDR2 YFSETQ. There are 16 residues in the CDR3. CDR3 protein: CASSLEGPTYNSPLHF. CDR3 coding DNA: TGCGCCAGCAGCTTGGAGGGGCCGACCTATAATTCACCCCTCCACTTT.

The chain couples TRBV11-2 to TRBJ2-5; tentatively, D is TRBD2 (5 bases). V was pared by 5 bases and J by 1 base, with 20 bases between. Looked up from germline, CDR1 is SGHAT and CDR2 is FQNNGV. The CDR3 contains 17 residues. CDR3 amino acids: CASSATGWGTVQETQYF. The CDR3 DNA reads TGTGCCAGCAGCGCCACGGGATGGGGAACGGTCCAAGAGACCCAGTACTTC.

A single count supports this clone. The chain couples TRBV11-2 to TRBJ2-7; possible D gene TRBD2, 6 bases. The CDR3 covers 13 residues. Germline assignment: CDR1 SGHAT and CDR2 FQNNGV. V was cut by 3 bases and J by 0 bases, with 6 bases left in between. The CDR3 bases are TGTGCCAGCAGCTTGACTAGCTCCTACGAGCAGTACTTC. As protein: CASSLTSSYEQYF.

The table lists this clone with a few counts. The chain employs TRBV4-1 and TRBJ2-7, with 9 nucleotides matching TRBD1. Germline CDR1 reads MGHRA; CDR2 reads YSYEKL. The CDR3 spans 15 residues. V trimming: 4 bases; J trimming: 0 bases; junction bases outside the gene matches: 4. In DNA form, the CDR3 reads TGCGCCAGCAGCCCCGGACAGGGGCACTCCTACGAGCAGTACTTC. It translates to CASSPGQGHSYEQYF.

This clone was found once. The chain uses TRBV29-1 and TRBJ2-5, with D possibly being TRBD2 (5 bases). CDR1 and CDR2 (germline): SQVTM, ANQGSEA. With 3 bases removed from V and 4 bases from J, the gap between germline ends came to 24 bases. The CDR3 consists of 17 residues. The CDR3, as DNA: TGCAGCGTTGATGGGGTAGCGCCTAAGGCGGTTCCAGAGACCCAGTACTTC. Amino acids: CSVDGVAPKAVPETQYF. The entire variable domain, with the rest obtained from reference TRBV29-1 and TRBJ2-5, is as follows: SAVISQKPSRDICQRGTSLTIQCQVDSQVTMMFWYRQQPGQSLTLIATANQGSEATYESGFVIDKFPISRPNLTFSTLTVSNMSPEDSSIYLCSVDGVAPKAVPETQYFGPGTRLLVL.

CDR3 in amino acids: CASSLMATSSPLHF. The CDR3 DNA is TGTGCCAGCAGTTTAATGGCAACAAGTTCACCCCTCCACTTT. The chain has TRBV27 and TRBJ1-6, with D unresolved. The germline V gene has CDR1 MNHEY and CDR2 SMNVEV (reference sequence). This CDR3 is 14 amino acids long. V gave up 2 bases and J gave up 9 bases, with 11 bases separating them.

The V and J genes are TRBV27 and TRBJ1-5; 7 positions agree with TRBD1. CDR1 and CDR2 from the germline V gene are MNHEY and SMNVEV (reference sequence). The CDR3 is 15 amino acids. Trimming removed 5 bases from V and 3 bases from J; junction bases left unmatched: 7. This CDR3 reads CASSARQGPNQPQHF. The CDR3 bases are TGTGCCAGCAGTGCCAGACAGGGCCCCAATCAGCCCCAGCATTTT.

This rearrangement joins TRBV13 to TRBJ2-7; 10 bases match TRBD1. Losses at the gene ends were 5 bases for V and 3 bases for J; bases not matched to a gene: 7. The CDR3 sequence is 15 residues long. Germline V gene lookup returns CDR1 PRHDT and CDR2 FYEKMQ (reference sequence). CDR3 sequence reads: CASSPPRTGGYEQYF. The CDR3 coding sequence is TGTGCCAGCAGCCCCCCTCGGACAGGGGGCTACGAGCAGTACTTC.